This record covers a single T cell receptor (beta chain). Germline V lookup: CDR1 LGHNA, CDR2 YNFKEQ. With V trimmed by 0 bases and J by 6 bases, 3 bases remained unmatched. The CDR3 covers 15 residues. This record comes from a study of blood T cell repertoires in COVID-19. Study background: Spain, Italy and the United States supplied samples that represented acute and convalescent COVID-19. PBMCs, B-cell-depleted T cells, or T cells provided the cDNA or gDNA that made up the material.

Measured with immunoSEQ multiplex PCR; TCRdb has only the in-frame clones, and not every one. Of approximately 130,000 clones listed, approximately 87% were seen once; the top ten hold about 2%. The receptor was isolated from a woman aged 45 to 65 with acute or convalescent COVID-19. The V gene is TRBV4-2, the J gene TRBJ2-2, with 8 bases aligning to TRBD1. Sequences were obtained from peripheral blood. The CDR3 nucleotides read TGTGCCAGCAGCCAAGACAGGGGGCCTTCCGGGGAGCTGTTTTTT. Translated: CASSQDRGPSGELFF.